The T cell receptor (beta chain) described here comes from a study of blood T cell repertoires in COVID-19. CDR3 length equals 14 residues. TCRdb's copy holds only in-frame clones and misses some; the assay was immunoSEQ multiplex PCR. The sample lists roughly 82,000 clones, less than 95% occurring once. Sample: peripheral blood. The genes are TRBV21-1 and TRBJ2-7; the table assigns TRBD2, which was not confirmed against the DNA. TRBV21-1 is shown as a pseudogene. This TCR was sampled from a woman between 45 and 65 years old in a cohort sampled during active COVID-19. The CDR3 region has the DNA TGTGCCAGCAGCAAAGGCGAGCGGGACTACGAGCAGTACTTC. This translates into CASSKGERDYEQYF.